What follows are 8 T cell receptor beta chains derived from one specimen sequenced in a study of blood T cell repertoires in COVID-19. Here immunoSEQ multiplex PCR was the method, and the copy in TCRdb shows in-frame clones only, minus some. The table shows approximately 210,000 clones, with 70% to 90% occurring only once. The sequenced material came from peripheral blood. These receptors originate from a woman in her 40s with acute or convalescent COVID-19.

DNA of the CDR3: TGTGCCAGCAGTCCTCAAAGGACAGTCGCTAACTATGGCTACACCTTC. It is translated as CASSPQRTVANYGYTF. The chain carries TRBV2 and TRBJ1-2; a weak D match, TRBD1 (6 bases). Germline V lookup: CDR1 SNHLY, CDR2 FYNNEI. V was shortened by 5 bases and J by 0 bases, with 16 bases between the two germline ends. The CDR3 sequence is 16 residues long.

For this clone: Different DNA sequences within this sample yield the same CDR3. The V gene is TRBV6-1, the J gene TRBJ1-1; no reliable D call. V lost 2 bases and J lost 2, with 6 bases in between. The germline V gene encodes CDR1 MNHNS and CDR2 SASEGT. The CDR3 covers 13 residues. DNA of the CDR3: TGTGCCAGCAGTGAACACAGTAACACTGAAGCTTTCTTT. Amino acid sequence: CASSEHSNTEAFF.

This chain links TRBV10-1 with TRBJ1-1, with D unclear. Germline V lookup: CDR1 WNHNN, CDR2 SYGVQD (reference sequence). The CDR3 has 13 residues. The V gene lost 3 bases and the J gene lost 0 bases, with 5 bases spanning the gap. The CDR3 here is CASSDGMNTEAFF. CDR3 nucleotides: TGCGCCAGCAGTGACGGTATGAACACTGAAGCTTTCTTT.

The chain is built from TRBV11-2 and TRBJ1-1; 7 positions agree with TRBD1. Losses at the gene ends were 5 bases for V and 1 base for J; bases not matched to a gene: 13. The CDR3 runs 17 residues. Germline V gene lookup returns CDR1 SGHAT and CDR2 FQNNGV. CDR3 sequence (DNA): TGTGCCAGCAGCATCCAAACAGGGGAAACTTCGAACACTGAAGCTTTCTTT. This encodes CASSIQTGETSNTEAFF.

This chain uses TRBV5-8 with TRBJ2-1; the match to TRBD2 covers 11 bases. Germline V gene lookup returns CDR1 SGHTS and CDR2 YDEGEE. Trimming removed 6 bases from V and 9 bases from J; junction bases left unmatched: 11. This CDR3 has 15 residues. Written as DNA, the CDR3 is TGTGCCAGCACCCTTAGCGGGGGGGCCTGGGGTGAGCAGTTCTTC. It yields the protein CASTLSGGAWGEQFF.

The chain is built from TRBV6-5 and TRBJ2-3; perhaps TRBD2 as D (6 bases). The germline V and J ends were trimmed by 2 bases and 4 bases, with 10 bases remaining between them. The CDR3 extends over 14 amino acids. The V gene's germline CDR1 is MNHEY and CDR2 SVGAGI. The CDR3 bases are TGTGCCAGCAGTTACACAGGAGGGGCAGATACGCAGTATTTT. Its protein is CASSYTGGADTQYF.

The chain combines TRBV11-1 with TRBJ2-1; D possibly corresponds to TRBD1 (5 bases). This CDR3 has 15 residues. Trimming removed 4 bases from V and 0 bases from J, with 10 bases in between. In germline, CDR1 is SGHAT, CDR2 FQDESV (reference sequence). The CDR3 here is CASSSDSSSYNEQFF. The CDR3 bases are TGTGCCAGCAGCTCTGACAGTAGCTCCTACAATGAGCAGTTCTTC.

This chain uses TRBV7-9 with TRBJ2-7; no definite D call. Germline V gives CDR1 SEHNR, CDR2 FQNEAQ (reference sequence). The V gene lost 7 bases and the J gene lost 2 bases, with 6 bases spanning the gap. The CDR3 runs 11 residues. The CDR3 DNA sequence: TGTGCCAGCAATATCCCCTACGAGCAGTACGTC. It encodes CASNIPYEQYV.